This T cell receptor (beta chain) was sequenced during a study of blood T cell repertoires in COVID-19. Across the whole study: COVID-19 samples, acute and convalescent, were from the United States, Italy and Spain. Sample material is recorded as cDNA or gDNA derived from T cells, B-cell-depleted T cells, or PBMCs.

V shed 3 bases and J shed 5 bases, with 5 bases lying between them. CDR1 is DFQATT, CDR2 SNEGSKA, per germline (reference sequence). CDR3 size: 11 residues. In the original analysis: Estimates of nucleated cell counts were drawn from the amplification of reference gene primers. Some clones are missing from TCRdb's copy, which holds only in-frame ones; the method was immunoSEQ multiplex PCR. Clone size and the V and J calls come from that table; the DNA yielded D and trimming. The repertoire holds roughly 250,000 clones, with approximately 82% as singletons. V gene TRBV20-1 combines with J gene TRBJ2-1; D is undetermined. Sequenced input: peripheral blood. The TCR was taken from a woman aged 80 or over with active or convalescent COVID-19. In DNA form, the CDR3 reads TGCAGTGCTAGGAGTCACAATGAGCAGTTCTTC. Translation: CSARSHNEQFF.